A single sample gave rise to the 8 T cell receptor beta chains below, sequenced in a study of shared clonotypes between healthy human individuals. Assay: immunoSEQ multiplex PCR; the TCRdb copy retains only in-frame clones and omits some. The sample carries about 820,000 clones, over 90% recorded once. Naive CD8 populations comprised CD45RO-negative cells positively selected for CCR7, excluding terminally differentiated effector memory CD45RA+ cells. Input material: naive CD8+ T cells sorted from blood. These receptors all come from a man aged 30 to 39 in good health.

The chain links TRBV4-1 to TRBJ1-1; maybe TRBD1 (6 bases). Germline CDR1 MGHRA, CDR2 YSYEKL. The CDR3 has 15 amino acids. Trimming took off 0 bases at V and 5 bases at J, with 13 bases between the two ends. The CDR3 DNA reads as TGCGCCAGCAGCCAAGATCCAGGGGCCGATACTGAAGCTTTCTTT. Its translation is CASSQDPGADTEAFF.

The chain carries TRBV9 and TRBJ2-1; perhaps TRBD2 as D (5 bases). This CDR3 has 15 residues. CDR1 and CDR2 from the germline V gene are SGDLS and YYNGEE. The germline V and J ends were trimmed by 0 bases and 0 bases, with 7 bases remaining between them. CDR3 region: CASSVAGNSYNEQFF. As DNA, the CDR3 is TGTGCCAGCAGCGTAGCCGGGAACTCCTACAATGAGCAGTTCTTC.

The V and J genes are TRBV19 and TRBJ2-1; 9 nucleotides align to TRBD2. The CDR3 runs 15 residues. V gave up 0 bases and J gave up 4 bases; unmatched junction bases: 1. Germline CDR1 LNHDA, CDR2 SQIVND (reference sequence). The chain's CDR3 is CASSIEAGGYNEQFF. CDR3 in DNA: TGTGCCAGTAGTATAGAGGCGGGAGGGTACAATGAGCAGTTCTTC.

The rearrangement uses TRBV10-3 and TRBJ2-3, with TRBD2 matching 13 bases. The J segment lost 4 bases and the V segment lost 6 bases, leaving 7 bases of the junction unmatched. The germline gives CDR1 ENHRY, CDR2 SYGVKD. The CDR3 runs 16 residues. CDR3 loop: CAISQGLAGDADTQYF. CDR3 in DNA: TGTGCCATCAGCCAAGGACTAGCGGGAGACGCAGATACGCAGTATTTT.

This clone has ten or more counts. The CDR3: CASSQGEGGAGSQPQHF. The DNA of the CDR3 is TGCGCCAGCAGCCAAGGTGAAGGGGGCGCAGGGTCTCAGCCCCAGCATTTT. The rearrangement links TRBV4-3 to TRBJ1-5; 7 nucleotides line up with TRBD1. Germline V gene lookup returns CDR1 LGHNA and CDR2 YSLEER. This CDR3 is 17 amino acids long. The V and J ends lost 1 base and 6 bases, in that order; junction bases with no gene match: 12.

V usage is TRBV28 and J usage is TRBJ1-5; 7 bases are shared with TRBD1. CDR1 and CDR2 (germline): MDHEN, SYDVKM. V lost 9 bases to trimming and J lost 7 bases; unmatched junction nucleotides: 12. CDR3 length equals 14 residues. The CDR3 loop is CASQTRQGRQPQHF. CDR3 DNA sequence: TGTGCCAGTCAAACCCGACAGGGCCGACAGCCCCAGCATTTT.

The chain has TRBV6-6 and TRBJ2-5; D gene uncertain. This CDR3 is built from 15 residues. V was trimmed by 5 bases and J by 2 bases, leaving 15 bases between them. CDR1 MNHNY and CDR2 SVGAGI come from the germline V gene (reference sequence). Here the CDR3 reads CASSPGSTLQETQYF. CDR3 coding DNA: TGTGCCAGCAGTCCAGGCAGTACCCTACAAGAGACCCAGTACTTC.

The chain combines TRBV9 with TRBJ2-1; unclear D gene. V gave up 3 bases and J gave up 8 bases, with 15 bases separating them. Germline values: CDR1 SGDLS, CDR2 YYNGEE. The CDR3 is 14 residues long. The CDR3 region has the DNA TGTGCCAGCAGCGCCCCCCCTCTTACGGATGAGCAGTTCTTC. It yields the protein CASSAPPLTDEQFF. The entire variable domain, with the rest obtained from reference TRBV9 and TRBJ2-1, is as follows: DSGVTQTPKHLITATGQRVTLRCSPRSGDLSVYWYQQSLDQGLQFLIQYYNGEERAKGNILERFSAQQFPDLHSELNLSSLELGDSALYFCASSAPPLTDEQFFGPGTRLTVL.